The 32 T cell receptor beta chains below come from one sample, sequenced in a study of T cell repertoires in cytomegalovirus infection. TCRdb reanalysed the reads using MiXCR and keeps one entry per CDR3 protein. The sample includes about 240,000 distinct CDR3 sequences, 9% to 15% of them seen just once. Material: PBMCs. The source is a human donor in good health (CMV status not recorded). Some clones in this sample may be carry-over from other donors' samples.

At least ten counts were recorded for this clonotype. The chain couples TRBV7-2 to TRBJ1-5; D unclear. Looked up from germline, CDR1 is SGHTA and CDR2 is FQGNSA. This CDR3 is 14 amino acids long. The V end lost 2 bases, the J end lost 11 bases, and 16 bases lay between the germline ends. DNA for the CDR3: TGTGCCAGCAGCTTACGGCAGCGGGCAGGAGCCCAGCATTTT. The encoded protein is CASSLRQRAGAQHF.

The chain has TRBV28 and TRBJ2-5; weak D call: TRBD2 (7 bases). Germline V gives CDR1 MDHEN, CDR2 SYDVKM. Trimming cost V 3 bases and J 5 bases, with 13 bases left between them. CDR3 length: 14 amino acids. CDR3 DNA: TGTGCCAGCAGTTTCGCGGGGGCGGGGGAGACCCAGTACTTC. It specifies CASSFAGAGETQYF.

This clonotype was observed many times. V usage is TRBV7-2 and J usage is TRBJ2-5, with 7 bases identical to TRBD2. CDR1 is SGHTA and CDR2 is FQGNSA in the germline V gene. CDR3 length: 14 residues. The junction had 8 bases not matched to a gene; V was cut back by 6 bases and J by 4 bases. The CDR3 nucleotides are TGTGCCAGCAGTTCCACTAGCGTGTTAGAGACCCAGTACTTC. Protein product: CASSSTSVLETQYF. The whole variable domain, filled in from reference TRBV7-2 and TRBJ2-5, reads GAGVSQSPSNKVTEKGKDVELRCDPISGHTALYWYRQSLGQGLEFLIYFQGNSAPDKSGLPSDRFSAERTGGSVSTLTIQRTQQEDSAVYLCASSSTSVLETQYFGPGTRLLVL.

This clonotype was observed at least ten times. V and J are TRBV11-2 and TRBJ1-1; 7 bases are shared with TRBD1. V shed 3 bases and J 1 base; nucleotides not matched to a gene: 2. The CDR3 loop spans 14 amino acids. CDR1 and CDR2 (germline): SGHAT, FQNNGV. CDR3 nucleotides: TGTGCCAGCAGCTTGAGGGGGCAGAACACTGAAGCTTTCTTT. Residues: CASSLRGQNTEAFF.

Ten or more counts support this clonotype. The chain uses TRBV14 and TRBJ1-4; D not resolved. CDR3 length: 15 amino acids. Germline V gene data show CDR1 as SGHDN and CDR2 as FVKESK. The V and J ends lost 5 bases and 0 bases respectively, with 10 bases between them. CDR3 region: CASSFDLATNEKLFF. The CDR3 region has the DNA TGTGCCAGCAGCTTTGACCTAGCAACTAATGAAAAACTGTTTTTT.

At least ten counts were recorded for this clonotype. This chain connects TRBV20-1 to TRBJ2-1, with 7 bases matching TRBD2. J was trimmed by 3 bases and V by 6 bases; bases with no gene match: 8. CDR1 is DFQATT and CDR2 is SNEGSKA in the germline V gene (reference sequence). The CDR3 loop spans 14 amino acids. CDR3: CSAEATGGYNEQFF. The CDR3 coding sequence is TGCAGTGCAGAAGCCACGGGGGGCTACAATGAGCAGTTCTTC.

This clonotype was seen many times. The chain couples TRBV7-2 to TRBJ1-2; D gene unclear. This CDR3 has 15 residues. The germline CDR1 and CDR2 sequences are SGHTA and FQGNSA. V lost 0 bases and J 0 bases, leaving 8 bases between the germline ends. CDR3 nucleotides: TGTGCCAGCAGCTTAGCGATCGATACTAACTATGGCTACACCTTC. Protein sequence: CASSLAIDTNYGYTF.

The chain recombines TRBV20-1 with TRBJ2-3, with D perhaps matching TRBD1 (5 bases). Per germline, CDR1 DFQATT and CDR2 SNEGSKA (reference sequence). The germline V and J ends were trimmed by 0 bases and 2 bases, with 12 bases remaining between them. The CDR3 runs to 15 residues. The CDR3 sequence is CSARDQQGPTDTQYF. The CDR3 coding sequence is TGCAGTGCTAGAGATCAGCAGGGCCCCACAGATACGCAGTATTTT.

In its sample, this clonotype was seen a few times. The rearrangement links TRBV29-1 to TRBJ2-3; D not resolved. This CDR3 is built from 12 residues. V was shortened by 0 bases and J by 8 bases, with 9 bases between the two germline ends. Germline V gene data show CDR1 as SQVTM and CDR2 as ANQGSEA. The CDR3 DNA is TGCAGCGTTGAAGACCCATTAGGTACGCAGTATTTT. The encoded protein is CSVEDPLGTQYF.

This clonotype was seen more than once but under ten times. The chain employs TRBV12-3 or TRBV12-4 and TRBJ2-7; a weak D match, TRBD2 (6 bases). The CDR3 totals 14 residues. Trimming stripped 5 bases from V and 1 base from J, with 12 bases between. CDR3: CASSPSGLSYEQYF. In DNA, the CDR3 is TGTGCCAGCAGTCCAAGCGGGTTATCCTACGAGCAGTACTTC.

This clonotype has ten or more counts. CDR3 loop: CASSRWDTSAEQYF. CDR3 DNA: TGTGCCAGCAGCCGTTGGGACACCTCCGCCGAGCAGTACTTC. The V and J genes are TRBV7-2 and TRBJ2-7, with TRBD1 as a possible D gene (6 bases). Germline-derived CDR1 and CDR2 are SGHTA and FQGNSA. This CDR3 contains 14 residues. The V end was cut by 5 bases, the J end by 6 bases, with 17 bases between.

This clonotype was found many times. The J gene is TRBJ1-6, the V gene TRBV11-2, with D possibly TRBD1 on 6 matching bases. Germline V lookup: CDR1 SGHAT, CDR2 FQNNGV. This CDR3 contains 13 residues. Trimming left V 11 bases short and J 5 bases short, with 13 bases between. Here the CDR3 DNA reads TGTGCCGGATCGTACAGGGATAATTCACCCCTCCACTTT. Translation: CAGSYRDNSPLHF.

The sample holds a few counts of this clonotype. The chain joins TRBV20-1 to TRBJ2-1, with D maybe TRBD2 (5 bases). Germline V lookup: CDR1 DFQATT, CDR2 SNEGSKA (reference sequence). Trimming left V 6 bases short and J 5 bases short, with 14 bases between. This CDR3 has 13 amino acids. CDR3 protein: CSALGSGNNEQFF. The CDR3 nucleotides are TGCAGTGCCTTGGGGAGCGGTAACAATGAGCAGTTCTTC.

This clonotype was recorded many times. V gene TRBV11-1 combines with J gene TRBJ1-1; TRBD1 agrees at 9 bases. V dropped 5 bases and J dropped 2; count of bases not matched to a gene: 6. The CDR3 length is 15 residues. In germline, CDR1 is SGHAT, CDR2 FQDESV (reference sequence). DNA of the CDR3: TGTGCCAGCAGCACAGGACAGGGGACTAACACTGAAGCTTTCTTT. Protein: CASSTGQGTNTEAFF.

This clonotype was recorded many times. The chain is built from TRBV28 and TRBJ2-7; D possibly uses TRBD1 or TRBD2 (7 bases each). The CDR3 extends over 20 amino acids. V was trimmed by 2 bases and J by 0 bases, leaving 26 bases between them. The germline V gene encodes CDR1 MDHEN and CDR2 SYDVKM. The CDR3 reads CASSLPGGVSGTASSYEQYF. The CDR3 DNA reads TGTGCCAGCAGTTTACCAGGGGGGGTATCCGGGACAGCCAGCTCCTACGAGCAGTACTTC. The variable domain in full, with the rest retrieved from reference TRBV28 and TRBJ2-7, is DVKVTQSSRYLVKRTGEKVFLECVQDMDHENMFWYRQDPGLGLRLIYFSYDVKMKEKGDIPEGYSVSREKKERFSLILESASTNQTSMYLCASSLPGGVSGTASSYEQYFGPGTRLTVT.

The sample holds a few counts of this clonotype. V is TRBV19 and J is TRBJ2-2; 8 bases agree with TRBD1. J was trimmed by 6 bases and V by 5 bases; bases with no gene match: 8. Germline CDR1 is LNHDA and CDR2 is SQIVND (reference sequence). CDR3 length: 15 amino acids. In DNA form, the CDR3 reads TGTGCCAGTAGTTCCGGGCAGGGGGCGGCCGGGGAGCTGTTTTTT. Its protein product is CASSSGQGAAGELFF.

A few counts support this clonotype. This chain links TRBV5-1 with TRBJ2-1; possibly TRBD1 or TRBD2 for D (5 bases each). The length of the CDR3 is 14 residues. Trimming stripped 4 bases from V and 0 bases from J, with 8 bases between. Germline CDR1 reads SGHRS; CDR2 reads YFSETQ. The CDR3 is CASSVGRSYNEQFF. Written as DNA, the CDR3 is TGCGCCAGCAGCGTGGGACGCTCCTACAATGAGCAGTTCTTC.

The rearrangement uses TRBV6-2 or TRBV6-3 and TRBJ2-5; D possibly corresponds to TRBD1 (6 bases). Looked up from germline, CDR1 is MNHEY and CDR2 is SVGEGT. Trimming left V 5 bases short and J 5 bases short, with 18 bases between. The CDR3 length is 15 residues. The CDR3 here is CASSPTLGTGETQYF. CDR3 DNA: TGTGCCAGCAGTCCTACCCTAGGAACAGGGGAGACCCAGTACTTC.

The chain combines TRBV28 with TRBJ1-1; D is unclear. CDR3 length: 13 amino acids. Germline values: CDR1 MDHEN, CDR2 SYDVKM. Trimming pared 7 bases from V and 1 base from J, leaving 10 bases between. The CDR3 region is CASIDSGNTEAFF. The DNA for the CDR3 is TGTGCCAGCATCGACTCAGGGAACACTGAAGCTTTCTTT.

This clonotype occurred many times. The chain uses TRBV10-3 and TRBJ2-7, with TRBD2 matching over 9 bases. The CDR3 extends over 15 amino acids. Germline-derived CDR1 and CDR2 are ENHRY and SYGVKD. After removal of 6 bases from V and 0 bases from J, the junction contained 6 bases not matched to a gene. Written as DNA, the CDR3 is TGTGCCATCAGGGAAGCGGGAGGAAACTCCTACGAGCAGTACTTC. This translates into CAIREAGGNSYEQYF.

The CDR3, as DNA: TGTGCCAGCAGTTTGCGGCTGATTATGAACACTGAAGCTTTCTTT. It translates to CASSLRLIMNTEAFF. This chain joins TRBV12-3 or TRBV12-4 and TRBJ1-1; D is uncertain. The CDR3 covers 15 residues. Trimming pared 3 bases from V and 0 bases from J, leaving 11 bases between.

This clonotype occurred a few times. The chain joins TRBV10-3 to TRBJ2-3; D may be TRBD2 (5 bases). Trimming took 8 bases from V and 4 from J, leaving 16 bases between them. CDR1 and CDR2 from the germline V gene are ENHRY and SYGVKD. The CDR3 totals 14 residues. DNA of the CDR3: TGTGCCATCTCTGGTGGCGGAGGCCCAGATACGCAGTATTTT. This encodes CAISGGGGPDTQYF.

This clonotype was counted a single time. This may arise from a read error, as a much more abundant clone is one base away. The rearrangement joins TRBV7-2 to TRBJ2-1; 9 bases fit TRBD2. The junction had 7 bases not matched to a gene; V was cut back by 5 bases and J by 8 bases. CDR3 length: 14 residues. Germline V gene sequence: CDR1 SGHTA, CDR2 FQGNSA. The CDR3 bases are TGTGCCAGCAGCCAGCGGGGGGCATACGATGAGCAGTTCTTC. The encoded protein is CASSQRGAYDEQFF.

This clonotype was seen repeatedly, ten times or more. The chain combines TRBV28 with TRBJ1-1; no definite D call. Germline V gives CDR1 MDHEN, CDR2 SYDVKM. The CDR3 runs 13 residues. The V end lost 6 bases, the J end lost 1 base, and 9 bases lay between the germline ends. CDR3 nucleotide sequence: TGTGCCAGCAGGCAGGACTGGAACACTGAAGCTTTCTTT. Protein: CASRQDWNTEAFF.

In its sample, this clonotype was seen a few times. This chain links TRBV19 with TRBJ2-7; 9 bases are shared with TRBD1. Trimming cost V 5 bases and J 2 bases; bases outside gene matches: 10. Germline CDR1 is LNHDA and CDR2 is SQIVND (reference sequence). The CDR3 has 16 amino acids. The CDR3 bases are TGTGCCAGTAGTCCCGGGGGTGACAGGGGGGCCTACGAGCAGTACTTC. As protein: CASSPGGDRGAYEQYF. Full variable domain (outside the CDR3, taken from reference TRBV19 and TRBJ2-7): DGGITQSPKYLFRKEGQNVTLSCEQNLNHDAMYWYRQDPGQGLRLIYYSQIVNDFQKGDIAEGYSVSREKKESFPLTVTSAQKNPTAFYLCASSPGGDRGAYEQYFGPGTRLTVT.

This clonotype has just a few counts. CDR3 nucleotides: TGTGCCAGCCACAGGGATGCTAGCACAGATACGCAGTATTTT. Protein product: CASHRDASTDTQYF. The genes are TRBV7-9 and TRBJ2-3; D is perhaps TRBD1 (6 bases). The CDR3 covers 14 residues. The germline gives CDR1 SEHNR, CDR2 FQNEAQ (reference sequence). V lost 8 bases, J lost 0 bases, and 12 bases lay in between.

This clonotype was seen at least ten times. The V and J genes are TRBV7-2 and TRBJ2-3, with 7 bases that match TRBD2. J gave up 3 bases and V 0 bases, and 12 bases lay outside the gene matches. The germline V gene encodes CDR1 SGHTA and CDR2 FQGNSA. The CDR3 is 18 residues long. The CDR3 reads CASSLAHGAGVVTDTQYF. CDR3 coding DNA: TGTGCCAGCAGCTTAGCGCATGGGGCGGGGGTCGTGACAGATACGCAGTATTTT.

There are many counts of this clonotype. This chain uses TRBV28 with TRBJ2-5, with 7 bases lining up with TRBD1. The CDR3 covers 13 residues. Germline V CDR1 and CDR2: MDHEN, SYDVKM. The V segment lost 5 bases and the J segment 4 bases; nucleotides outside the gene matches: 4. The CDR3 is CASSPRDRETQYF. CDR3 nucleotides: TGTGCCAGCAGTCCCCGGGACAGAGAGACCCAGTACTTC.

This clonotype was recorded at least ten times. The chain combines TRBV28 with TRBJ2-3, with 10 bases fitting TRBD1. Losses at the gene ends were 6 bases for V and 3 bases for J; bases not matched to a gene: 12. The germline gives CDR1 MDHEN, CDR2 SYDVKM. This CDR3 has 17 amino acids. CDR3 DNA: TGTGCCAGCAGCTTAGGCCCGGGGGGACAGGGGACAGATACGCAGTATTTT. This codes for CASSLGPGGQGTDTQYF.

This clonotype has ten or more counts. The chain is built from TRBV7-2 and TRBJ2-7, with a weak D call TRBD2 (5 bases). There are 14 residues in the CDR3. CDR1 SGHTA and CDR2 FQGNSA come from the germline V gene. Trimming stripped 5 bases from V and 2 bases from J, with 13 bases between. CDR3 coding DNA: TGTGCCAGCAGCAGGAGGAGTACCCCCTACGAGCAGTACTTC. It is translated as CASSRRSTPYEQYF. The full variable domain, rest sourced from reference TRBV7-2 and TRBJ2-7, is GAGVSQSPSNKVTEKGKDVELRCDPISGHTALYWYRQSLGQGLEFLIYFQGNSAPDKSGLPSDRFSAERTGGSVSTLTIQRTQQEDSAVYLCASSRRSTPYEQYFGPGTRLTVT.

This clonotype was counted ten times or more. The V and J genes are TRBV28 and TRBJ2-7, with D perhaps assigned TRBD1 or TRBD2 (5 bases each). The CDR3 extends over 11 amino acids. Germline loops: CDR1 MDHEN, CDR2 SYDVKM. Trimming stripped 7 bases from V and 4 bases from J, with 8 bases between. DNA for the CDR3: TGTGCCAGCAAGGGACCGTACGAGCAGTACTTC. Translated: CASKGPYEQYF.

This clonotype was seen only a few times. The chain links TRBV28 to TRBJ2-1; 8 bases agree with TRBD1. In germline, CDR1 is MDHEN, CDR2 SYDVKM. The CDR3 covers 17 residues. V gave up 3 bases and J gave up 2 bases; unmatched junction bases: 9. DNA of the CDR3: TGTGCCAGCAGTTTTGACCGGACAGGGCTTGCCTACAATGAGCAGTTCTTC. Translation gives CASSFDRTGLAYNEQFF. Filled out from reference TRBV28 and TRBJ2-1, the complete variable domain reads DVKVTQSSRYLVKRTGEKVFLECVQDMDHENMFWYRQDPGLGLRLIYFSYDVKMKEKGDIPEGYSVSREKKERFSLILESASTNQTSMYLCASSFDRTGLAYNEQFFGPGTRLTVL.